The clone carrying this TCR beta chain came up a few times. Source study methods: Amplified reference gene primers provided the basis for estimating nucleated cell counts. The assay was immunoSEQ multiplex PCR, and TCRdb's table has in-frame clones only and misses some. V and J calls and clone size are copied from that table; D and trimming were computed from the DNA. The sample lists roughly 150,000 clones, more than 75% seen once, with around 5% in the top ten. This CDR3 comprises 12 residues. Trimming shortened V by 4 bases and J by 9 bases, and 13 bases separated the two germline ends. This entry belongs to a study of blood T cell repertoires in COVID-19. Study as a whole: In each case, the material was cDNA or gDNA derived from T cells, B-cell-depleted T cells, or PBMCs.

The sequencing input was peripheral blood. The J gene is TRBJ2-7, the V gene TRBV12-3 or TRBV12-4; D uncertain. The receptor comes from a man aged 18 to 29 with COVID-19, enrolled during active disease. The CDR3 bases are TGTGCCAGCAGTTGGGCCACAGAGTCGCAGTACTTC. It is translated as CASSWATESQYF.